This entry concerns a single T cell receptor (beta chain). These data belong to a study of radiation and T cells in renal cell carcinoma. Time point described: blood 4 weeks post-SBRT, at nephrectomy. Specified treatment: 15 Gy SBRT to primary tumor, nephrectomy 4 weeks later. Nephrectomy followed 15 Gy stereotactic body radiation by 4 weeks. After SBRT, blood was collected at 2 and 4 weeks, plus baseline. This renal cell carcinoma was of the clear cell type. Assay: immunoSEQ multiplex PCR; the TCRdb copy retains only in-frame clones and omits some. The table lists around 99,000 clones, around 84% of them singletons. Per germline, CDR1 LNHDA and CDR2 SQIVND (reference sequence). The CDR3 consists of 11 residues. The germline V and J ends were trimmed by 2 bases and 6 bases, with 3 bases remaining between them.

The sample in question was blood, obtained from a patient whose treatment included radiotherapy and nephrectomy. The chain joins TRBV19 to TRBJ2-3; D is uncertain. This TCR derives from a man in his 60s with renal cell carcinoma. The CDR3 DNA reads TGTGCCAGTAGTATAACGGATACGCAGTATTTT. This gives the protein CASSITDTQYF.